This record looks at one TCR beta chain sequence and its context. In the study's own analysis: Researchers report that nucleated cell counts were estimated from reference gene primer amplification. Profiled with immunoSEQ multiplex PCR; TCRdb holds only in-frame clones, not every one. V and J calls and clone size are given by that table; D and trimming were obtained from the DNA. The sample includes more than 150,000 clones, 84% seen only once; the top ten take roughly 14%. This entry belongs to a study of blood T cell repertoires in COVID-19. Germline CDR1 and CDR2: MRHNA and SNTAGT. Trimming at V came to 7 bases and at J to 4 bases, leaving 9 bases not matched to a gene. The CDR3 length is 14 residues.

This TCR came from a man between 18 and 29 years old with active or convalescent COVID-19. This chain joins TRBV6-4 and TRBJ1-2, with 7 nucleotides matching TRBD1. The sample comprised peripheral blood. The CDR3 nucleotides read TGTGCCAGCAAAGGGACAGAAGAAACCTATGGCTACACCTTC. It codes for CASKGTEETYGYTF.